Below are 16 T cell receptor beta chains sequenced from a single sample in a study of identical twins. TCRdb ran MiXCR on the 5' RACE reads and lists one entry per CDR3 protein. The sample lists 400,000 to 550,000 distinct CDR3 sequences, less than 25% occurring once. This same sample was also taken into another study, of T cells expressing NK-cell markers.

The specimen sequenced was CD4+ T cells sorted from blood. The receptors were gathered from a woman under 30 in good health.

The V and J genes are TRBV12-5 and TRBJ1-5; 8 bases are a match to TRBD1. The germline V gene encodes CDR1 LGHNT and CDR2 FRNRAP. V trimming: 6 bases; J trimming: 3 bases; junction bases outside the gene matches: 7. The CDR3 runs to 15 residues. The CDR3 here is CASGVRTGYNQPQHF. The CDR3 coding sequence is TGTGCTAGTGGCGTACGGACAGGGTACAATCAGCCCCAGCATTTT.

The chain employs TRBV2 and TRBJ2-2; D call uncertain. Trimming cost V 2 bases and J 4 bases, with 5 bases left between them. CDR1 is SNHLY, CDR2 FYNNEI, per germline. The CDR3 is 13 residues long. The CDR3 DNA is TGTGCCAGCAGTGAACAGGTCACCGGGGAGCTGTTTTTT. Translated, it gives CASSEQVTGELFF.

The table lists this clonotype with a few counts. The J gene is TRBJ2-7, the V gene TRBV29-1; weak D call: TRBD1 (6 bases). The CDR3 consists of 13 residues. CDR1 and CDR2 from the germline V gene are SQVTM and ANQGSEA. The V end was cut by 6 bases, the J end by 3 bases, with 15 bases between. The CDR3 sequence: CSVANRDNYEQYF. Here the CDR3 DNA reads TGCAGCGTCGCTAACCGGGACAACTACGAGCAGTACTTC.

This clonotype came up many times. V and J are TRBV20-1 and TRBJ2-3, with D perhaps being TRBD1 or TRBD2 (5 bases each). The length of the CDR3 is 16 residues. V was clipped by 6 bases and J by 6 bases, with 25 bases between them. Germline assignment: CDR1 DFQATT and CDR2 SNEGSKA (reference sequence). Here the CDR3 reads CSAESPGRGNADTQYF. CDR3 nucleotides: TGCAGTGCAGAATCCCCGGGACGAGGAAATGCGGATACGCAGTATTTT.

This chain links TRBV29-1 with TRBJ1-2; 7 nucleotides align to TRBD1. CDR1 and CDR2 from the germline V gene are SQVTM and ANQGSEA. The V gene end was trimmed by 0 bases and the J gene end by 6 bases; junction bases not matched to a gene: 7. CDR3 length equals 14 residues. CDR3 sequence reads: CSVEDRNRGDGYTF. DNA for the CDR3: TGCAGCGTTGAAGATAGGAACAGGGGAGATGGCTACACCTTC.

The chain uses TRBV4-3 and TRBJ1-1; D may be TRBD1 (6 bases). Germline V gives CDR1 LGHNA, CDR2 YSLEER. Trimming stripped 1 base from V and 5 bases from J, with 11 bases between. The CDR3 length is 14 residues. The CDR3 nucleotides read TGCGCCAGCAGCCAAGCCCCTCAGGGGACTGAAGCTTTCTTT. Residues: CASSQAPQGTEAFF.

This clonotype was detected a few times. This sequence joins TRBV12-3 or TRBV12-4 and TRBJ1-1, with 9 nucleotides matching TRBD1. J was trimmed by 9 bases and V by 3 bases; bases with no gene match: 5. CDR3 length: 13 residues. The CDR3 protein is CASSFFGQGKAFF. The CDR3 DNA is TGTGCCAGCAGTTTCTTCGGACAGGGGAAAGCTTTCTTT.

The chain couples TRBV15 to TRBJ1-1, with D perhaps matching TRBD1 (6 bases). The CDR3 has 14 residues. Per germline, CDR1 LNHNV and CDR2 YYDKDF (reference sequence). V lost 10 bases to trimming and J lost 0 bases, with 15 bases between them. In DNA form, the CDR3 reads TGTGCCAATGGGGGCGGAAAGATGAACACTGAAGCTTTCTTT. This translates into CANGGGKMNTEAFF. The full variable domain, rest sourced from reference TRBV15 and TRBJ1-1, is DAMVIQNPRYQVTQFGKPVTLSCSQTLNHNVMYWYQQKSSQAPKLLFHYYDKDFNNEADTPDNFQSRRPNTSFCFLDIRSPGLGDTAMYLCANGGGKMNTEAFFGQGTRLTVV.

This clonotype was counted between two and nine times. V and J are TRBV11-3 and TRBJ2-3; D ambiguous. CDR1 is SGHNT and CDR2 is YENEEA in the germline V gene. The CDR3 has 14 residues. V was shortened by 3 bases and J by 0 bases, with 7 bases between the two germline ends. CDR3 loop: CASSFSRSTDTQYF. The CDR3 DNA sequence: TGTGCCAGCAGCTTTTCGCGTAGCACAGATACGCAGTATTTT.

This clonotype was recorded many times. For the CDR3, the DNA is TGCAGTCTTGGGACTAGCGGCATGGGTACGCAGTATTTT. This codes for CSLGTSGMGTQYF. This chain joins TRBV20-1 and TRBJ2-3, with TRBD2 matching over 11 bases. Germline V CDR1 and CDR2: DFQATT, SNEGSKA (reference sequence). The CDR3 loop spans 13 amino acids. The V segment lost 8 bases and the J segment 8 bases; nucleotides outside the gene matches: 9.

This chain uses TRBV29-1 with TRBJ1-1; D is perhaps TRBD1 (6 bases). Germline V gene data show CDR1 as SQVTM and CDR2 as ANQGSEA. The CDR3 length is 13 residues. V was pared by 7 bases and J by 1 base, with 13 bases between. CDR3 in amino acids: CSGRRTANTEAFF. As DNA, the CDR3 is TGCAGCGGCCGGAGGACAGCGAACACTGAAGCTTTCTTT.

This clonotype occurred many times. The rearrangement joins TRBV12-3 or TRBV12-4 to TRBJ1-1; no definite D call. This CDR3 comprises 11 residues. V lost 4 bases, J lost 3 bases, and 3 bases lay in between. The CDR3 sequence: CASSYYTEAFF. CDR3 bases: TGTGCCAGCAGTTACTACACTGAAGCTTTCTTT.

The table lists this clonotype with a few counts. The V call is TRBV5-5, the J call TRBJ2-7; 9 nucleotides match TRBD1. CDR1 is SGHKS and CDR2 is YYEKEE in the germline V gene (reference sequence). The V segment lost 3 bases and the J segment 4 bases; nucleotides outside the gene matches: 8. This CDR3 has 15 residues. CDR3 region: CASSWGPGQGYEQYF. DNA of the CDR3: TGTGCCAGCAGCTGGGGACCGGGACAGGGTTACGAGCAGTACTTC.

This clonotype showed up just a few times. This sequence joins TRBV24-1 and TRBJ2-7, with 8 nucleotides matching TRBD2. J lost 7 bases, V lost 4 bases, and 17 bases had no gene match. The CDR3 spans 17 residues. Germline assignment: CDR1 KGHDR and CDR2 SFDVKD. The DNA for the CDR3 is TGTGCCACCAGTGAGCGACTACCGACTAGCATAGCGGGGGAGCAGTACTTC. Its translation: CATSERLPTSIAGEQYF.

This clonotype has a handful of counts. The chain has TRBV5-1 and TRBJ2-7, with TRBD2 matching 8 bases. Germline assignment: CDR1 SGHRS and CDR2 YFSETQ. J lost 7 bases, V lost 0 bases, and 3 bases had no gene match. There are 13 residues in the CDR3. CDR3 sequence reads: CASSLEREGEQYF. The CDR3 coding sequence is TGCGCCAGCAGCTTGGAACGGGAGGGGGAGCAGTACTTC.

This clonotype turned up a few times. The genes are TRBV5-6 and TRBJ2-4, with a tentative D call TRBD2 (6 bases). V lost 2 bases to trimming and J lost 0 bases, with 27 bases between them. The CDR3 is made up of 21 amino acids. Germline values: CDR1 SGHDT, CDR2 YYEEEE. DNA for the CDR3: TGTGCCAGCAGCTTCCGGGGGATAAATAGCCGTGCGGGGTTAGCCAAAAACATTCAGTACTTC. Protein: CASSFRGINSRAGLAKNIQYF. The whole variable domain, remainder taken from reference TRBV5-6 and TRBJ2-4, is DAGVTQSPTHLIKTRGQQVTLRCSPKSGHDTVSWYQQALGQGPQFIFQYYEEEERQRGNFPDRFSGHQFPNYSSELNVNALLLGDSALYLCASSFRGINSRAGLAKNIQYFGAGTRLSVL.